The source of this T cell receptor beta chain is a study of cytomegalovirus exposure and HLA in healthy donors. Study results and caveats: Reports described diagnosis of cytomegalovirus status by the classifier as highly specific and sensitive. TCR beta V- and J-gene trimming was later associated with a missense DCLRE1C variant. Confirmation in vitro established that a few CMV-associated chains were specific for CMV antigens.

The CDR3 sequence is 13 residues long. V was cut by 3 bases and J by 7 bases, with 10 bases left in between. CDR1 and CDR2 from the germline V gene are SGHTA and FQGTGA. Amplification used 60 Vbeta primers and 13 Jbeta primers. Produced via immunoSEQ multiplex PCR; TCRdb's table is partial and in-frame only. The data contain more than 110,000 clones, roughly 80% of them singletons. Concerning this clone itself: Its antigen is undetermined.

This chain links TRBV7-3 with TRBJ2-1; TRBD1 is a possible D gene (6 bases). The receptor comes from a man aged 35-49 years in good health and CMV-seropositive. Sequenced sample: PBMCs. Written as DNA, the CDR3 is TGTGCCAGCAGCTTGAGGGGGTTTAATGAGCAGTTCTTC. Translating gives CASSLRGFNEQFF.